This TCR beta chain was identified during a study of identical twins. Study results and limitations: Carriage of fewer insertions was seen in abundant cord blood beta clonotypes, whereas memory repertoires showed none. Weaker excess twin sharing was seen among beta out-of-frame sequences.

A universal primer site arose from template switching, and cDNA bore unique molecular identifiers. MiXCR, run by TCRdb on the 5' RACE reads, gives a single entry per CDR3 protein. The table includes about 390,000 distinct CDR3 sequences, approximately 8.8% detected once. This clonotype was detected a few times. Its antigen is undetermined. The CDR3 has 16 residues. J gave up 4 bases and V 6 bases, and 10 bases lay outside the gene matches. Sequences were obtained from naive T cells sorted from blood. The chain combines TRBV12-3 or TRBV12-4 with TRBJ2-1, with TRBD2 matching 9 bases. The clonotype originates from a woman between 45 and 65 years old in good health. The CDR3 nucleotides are TGTGCCAGCAGCCCACTACGGGGACTAGCTTACAATGAGCAGTTCTTC. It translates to CASSPLRGLAYNEQFF.